Listed below are T cell receptor beta chains from one sample, sequenced in a study of blood T cell repertoires in COVID-19. Produced via immunoSEQ multiplex PCR; TCRdb's table is partial and in-frame only. The data contain about 200,000 clones, around nine tenths of them seen just once; the ten biggest clones take up approximately 2.9%. The sequencing input was peripheral blood. Receptors were obtained from a man aged 55 to 70 with acute or convalescent COVID-19. Each CDR3 is given with its conserved first and last residue. The D gene is left open where the match is weak. Clone size is shown for a subset of rows, as once, few, many or a class of expanded clone.

cdr3_nt: TGTGCCAGCAGCCAAGGACTTGACAGGGCGGGAGAGCAGTACTTC
cdr3_aa: CASSQGLDRAGEQYF
clone_size: -
d_call: -
v_call: TRBV3-1/TRBV3-2
j_call: TRBJ2-7

cdr3_nt: TGCGCCAGCGCCTCATCCGACAGGGGTGAAAAACTGTTTTTT
cdr3_aa: CASASSDRGEKLFF
clone_size: once
d_call: TRBD1
v_call: TRBV5-1
j_call: TRBJ1-4

cdr3_nt: TGTGCCAGCAGCCCCGGGACAGGAGGCGAAAAACTGTTTTTT
cdr3_aa: CASSPGTGGEKLFF
clone_size: once
d_call: TRBD1
v_call: TRBV27
j_call: TRBJ1-4

cdr3_nt: TGTGCCAGCACCGACAGCTATGGCTACACCTTC
cdr3_aa: CASTDSYGYTF
clone_size: -
d_call: -
v_call: TRBV28
j_call: TRBJ1-2

cdr3_nt: TGCGCCAGCAGGACCGGGACTGCCGTTGGCGAGCAGTACTTC
cdr3_aa: CASRTGTAVGEQYF
clone_size: -
d_call: -
v_call: TRBV5-1
j_call: TRBJ2-7

cdr3_nt: TGTGCCAGTAGTATAGACCAAGCGGGGTACAAGACCCAGTACTTC
cdr3_aa: CASSIDQAGYKTQYF
clone_size: once
d_call: TRBD2
v_call: TRBV19
j_call: TRBJ2-5

cdr3_nt: TGCGCCAGCAGCACTTCCTCGGGGGGGACCTCCTACGAGCAGTACTTC
cdr3_aa: CASSTSSGGTSYEQYF
clone_size: few
d_call: TRBD2
v_call: TRBV5-1
j_call: TRBJ2-7

cdr3_nt: TGCGCCAGCAGCTTGGGTCCAGGGGGCTCTGGAAACACCATATATTTT
cdr3_aa: CASSLGPGGSGNTIYF
clone_size: -
d_call: TRBD1
v_call: TRBV5-1
j_call: TRBJ1-3

cdr3_nt: TGTGCCTGGAGTTGGCGGACAGGGCCCGGCGATGAGCAGTTCTTC
cdr3_aa: CAWSWRTGPGDEQFF
clone_size: -
d_call: TRBD1
v_call: TRBV30
j_call: TRBJ2-1

cdr3_nt: TGTGCCAGCAGCTACGAGGGACAGGGGGTACGTGAAGCTTTCTTT
cdr3_aa: CASSYEGQGVREAFF
clone_size: -
d_call: TRBD1
v_call: TRBV5-5
j_call: TRBJ1-1

cdr3_nt: TGTGCCAGCAGCGTAGTCGGGGCTAGCGGGGGCCTAGCGAACACCGGGGAGCTGTTTTTT
cdr3_aa: CASSVVGASGGLANTGELFF
clone_size: -
d_call: TRBD2
v_call: TRBV9
j_call: TRBJ2-2

cdr3_nt: TGTGCCAGCAGCCCCCGGCCAGCGGGGGCTACAGATACGCAGTATTTT
cdr3_aa: CASSPRPAGATDTQYF
clone_size: once
d_call: -
v_call: TRBV21-1
j_call: TRBJ2-3

cdr3_nt: TGTGCCAGCACGCCACTAGCGGGGGGCGGGGGCACAGGTACGCAGTATTTT
cdr3_aa: CASTPLAGGGGTGTQYF
clone_size: -
d_call: TRBD2
v_call: TRBV3-1/TRBV3-2
j_call: TRBJ2-3

cdr3_nt: TGCGCCAGCAGCCAAGATGGTCAGGGTATTAATTCACCCCTCCACTTT
cdr3_aa: CASSQDGQGINSPLHF
clone_size: -
d_call: -
v_call: TRBV4-1
j_call: TRBJ1-6

cdr3_nt: TGTGCCAGCAGCTTAGATGGACGTCGGCAGGGTGGTCAGCCCCAGCATTTT
cdr3_aa: CASSLDGRRQGGQPQHF
clone_size: -
d_call: -
v_call: TRBV7-6
j_call: TRBJ1-5

cdr3_nt: TGTGCCAGCAGCTTGTACGGTTCACCCCTCCACTTT
cdr3_aa: CASSLYGSPLHF
clone_size: -
d_call: -
v_call: TRBV5-4
j_call: TRBJ1-6

cdr3_nt: TGTGCCAGCAGCTCCACTAGCGGGGGGGGCACCGGGGAGCTGTTTTTT
cdr3_aa: CASSSTSGGGTGELFF
clone_size: -
d_call: TRBD2
v_call: TRBV5-4
j_call: TRBJ2-2

cdr3_nt: TGTGCCAGCAGCTCGGACAGGTCGGACACTGAAGCTTTCTTT
cdr3_aa: CASSSDRSDTEAFF
clone_size: -
d_call: TRBD1
v_call: TRBV5-5
j_call: TRBJ1-1

cdr3_nt: TGTGCCAGCTCACCACCGGGGTCGTTTGGGAGGGGATACACAGATACGCAGTATTTT
cdr3_aa: CASSPPGSFGRGYTDTQYF
clone_size: few
d_call: TRBD2
v_call: TRBV18
j_call: TRBJ2-3

cdr3_nt: TGTGCCAGCAGCCAAGCCAGCGGGGGGGGCTATGGCTACACCTTC
cdr3_aa: CASSQASGGGYGYTF
clone_size: -
d_call: -
v_call: TRBV3-1/TRBV3-2
j_call: TRBJ1-2

cdr3_nt: TGCGCCAGCAGCTTGAACAGGGAACGCTCTGGCTACACCTTC
cdr3_aa: CASSLNRERSGYTF
clone_size: -
d_call: -
v_call: TRBV5-1
j_call: TRBJ1-2

cdr3_nt: TGTGCCAGCAGCTTGTCCAGTGGACACTTACAAGAGACCCAGTACTTC
cdr3_aa: CASSLSSGHLQETQYF
clone_size: -
d_call: -
v_call: TRBV5-8
j_call: TRBJ2-5

cdr3_nt: TGTGCCAGCAGGGCTAGCGGCAGCCACGAGCAGTACTTC
cdr3_aa: CASRASGSHEQYF
clone_size: many
d_call: TRBD2
v_call: TRBV3-1/TRBV3-2
j_call: TRBJ2-7

cdr3_nt: TGTGCCAGCAGTTTACAGGGCTTCATGAACACTGAAGCTTTCTTT
cdr3_aa: CASSLQGFMNTEAFF
clone_size: -
d_call: -
v_call: TRBV27
j_call: TRBJ1-1

cdr3_nt: TGTGCCAGCAGTTACCCGGGACAGTACTATGGCTACACCTTC
cdr3_aa: CASSYPGQYYGYTF
clone_size: -
d_call: TRBD1
v_call: TRBV6-5
j_call: TRBJ1-2

cdr3_nt: TGCGCCAGCAGCTTAAACCCGGACAGGGGGACCACCGGGGAGCTGTTTTTT
cdr3_aa: CASSLNPDRGTTGELFF
clone_size: -
d_call: TRBD1
v_call: TRBV5-1
j_call: TRBJ2-2

cdr3_nt: TGTGCCAGTAATCCAGTTGGGAACACTGAAGCTTTCTTT
cdr3_aa: CASNPVGNTEAFF
clone_size: few
d_call: -
v_call: TRBV19
j_call: TRBJ1-1

cdr3_nt: TGTGCCAGCAGTCCCCACGGGGGTTCGAAGGGGACAGATACGCAGTATTTT
cdr3_aa: CASSPHGGSKGTDTQYF
clone_size: -
d_call: -
v_call: TRBV6-6
j_call: TRBJ2-3

cdr3_nt: TGTGCCAGCAGCCAAGAACCCGGGCAAGAGACCCAGTACTTC
cdr3_aa: CASSQEPGQETQYF
clone_size: once
d_call: -
v_call: TRBV14
j_call: TRBJ2-5

cdr3_nt: TGTGCCAGCAGTCTCCGGACAGGGGCCTCGGAGGGTCAGCCCCAGCATTTT
cdr3_aa: CASSLRTGASEGQPQHF
clone_size: -
d_call: TRBD1
v_call: TRBV27
j_call: TRBJ1-5

cdr3_nt: TGTGCCAGCAGCTCCTCCATAGCGGAAAGCACAGATACGCAGTATTTT
cdr3_aa: CASSSSIAESTDTQYF
clone_size: -
d_call: -
v_call: TRBV11-2
j_call: TRBJ2-3

cdr3_nt: TGTGCCAGCAGCCCCCCGGGACAGGGATCCGAGCAGTACTTC
cdr3_aa: CASSPPGQGSEQYF
clone_size: -
d_call: TRBD1
v_call: TRBV5-6
j_call: TRBJ2-7

cdr3_nt: TGTGCCAGCAGCGCCAGACTAGCGGGCAACACAGATACGCAGTATTTT
cdr3_aa: CASSARLAGNTDTQYF
clone_size: -
d_call: TRBD2
v_call: TRBV9
j_call: TRBJ2-3

cdr3_nt: TGTGCCAGCAGCGTAGGGACAGGGGGTCCTCTCGAGCAGTACTTC
cdr3_aa: CASSVGTGGPLEQYF
clone_size: -
d_call: TRBD1
v_call: TRBV9
j_call: TRBJ2-7

cdr3_nt: TGTGCCAGCAGTTACTCGGGACAGGGATTCTATGGCTACACCTTC
cdr3_aa: CASSYSGQGFYGYTF
clone_size: once
d_call: TRBD1
v_call: TRBV6-5
j_call: TRBJ1-2

cdr3_nt: TGTGCCAGCAGCCAAGGGCCGGGTGTTGGCTACACCTTC
cdr3_aa: CASSQGPGVGYTF
clone_size: -
d_call: -
v_call: TRBV14
j_call: TRBJ1-2

cdr3_nt: TGTGCCAGCAGCTTAGCGCGTGGAGTAGCCGGGGAGCAGTTCTTC
cdr3_aa: CASSLARGVAGEQFF
clone_size: -
d_call: -
v_call: TRBV7-9
j_call: TRBJ2-1

cdr3_nt: TGTGCCAGCAGCTTAGTCGACGGAGCCTACGAGCAGTACTTC
cdr3_aa: CASSLVDGAYEQYF
clone_size: -
d_call: -
v_call: TRBV7-8
j_call: TRBJ2-7

cdr3_nt: TGTGCCAGCAGCCCGACAGGGGGAGGTGAAAAACTGTTTTTT
cdr3_aa: CASSPTGGGEKLFF
clone_size: -
d_call: TRBD1
v_call: TRBV7-9
j_call: TRBJ1-4

cdr3_nt: TGTGCCAGCAGCCGAGAGGGACAGCAAAGGGGTTTAGGTCAGCCCCAGCATTTT
cdr3_aa: CASSREGQQRGLGQPQHF
clone_size: -
d_call: TRBD1
v_call: TRBV7-8
j_call: TRBJ1-5

cdr3_nt: TGCGCCAGCAGCCAAGAGTGGCAGGGCAGGAATGGCTACACCTTC
cdr3_aa: CASSQEWQGRNGYTF
clone_size: -
d_call: -
v_call: TRBV4-3
j_call: TRBJ1-2

cdr3_nt: TGTGCCAGCAGCTTAGGCGCGGGGGGGATGGCAGGGGAGACCCAGTACTTC
cdr3_aa: CASSLGAGGMAGETQYF
clone_size: -
d_call: TRBD2
v_call: TRBV7-2
j_call: TRBJ2-5

cdr3_nt: TGTGCCAGCAGTGAGCGGGGAAAGTACCAAGAGACCCAGTACTTC
cdr3_aa: CASSERGKYQETQYF
clone_size: -
d_call: -
v_call: TRBV2
j_call: TRBJ2-5

cdr3_nt: TGTGCCAGCAGCAATTTAGCGGGGGGACAGTCAGCAGATACGCAGTATTTT
cdr3_aa: CASSNLAGGQSADTQYF
clone_size: -
d_call: TRBD2
v_call: TRBV5-4
j_call: TRBJ2-3

cdr3_nt: TGTGCCAGCAGCAGAGCGGGGGGGAGCACAGATACGCAGTATTTT
cdr3_aa: CASSRAGGSTDTQYF
clone_size: -
d_call: TRBD2
v_call: TRBV7-3
j_call: TRBJ2-3

cdr3_nt: TGTGCCAGCAGCTATCAGGACAATTATCAGCCCCAGCATTTT
cdr3_aa: CASSYQDNYQPQHF
clone_size: -
d_call: -
v_call: TRBV7-9
j_call: TRBJ1-5

cdr3_nt: TGTGCCAGCAAGAGAGACAGGGGAGAGACCCAGTACTTC
cdr3_aa: CASKRDRGETQYF
clone_size: once
d_call: TRBD1
v_call: TRBV27
j_call: TRBJ2-5